One sample yielded the 14 T cell receptor beta chains listed below, sequenced in a study of neurological immune-mediated disorders. TCRdb fed the 5' RACE reads into MiXCR, producing one record per CDR3 protein. The table lists roughly 60,000 distinct CDR3 sequences, approximately 10% of them singletons. The source material was PBMCs. These receptors were obtained from a man aged 55 to 70 in good health.

This clonotype was detected ten times or more. The rearrangement links TRBV5-5 to TRBJ2-7; no firm D call. V was trimmed by 2 bases and J by 7 bases, leaving 19 bases between them. This CDR3 region has 15 residues. Looked up from germline, CDR1 is SGHKS and CDR2 is YYEKEE (reference sequence). The CDR3 DNA sequence: TGTGCCAGCAGCTTTCAAGGAATAAGGGCAGGAGAGCAGTACTTC. It specifies CASSFQGIRAGEQYF.

This clonotype was seen ten or more times. The chain links TRBV5-1 to TRBJ2-2; D is perhaps TRBD1 or TRBD2 (5 bases each). V was pared by 10 bases and J by 4 bases, with 11 bases between. The CDR3 extends over 12 amino acids. The germline V gene encodes CDR1 SGHRS and CDR2 YFSETQ. CDR3 coding DNA: TGCGCCGCCCGAGGGACCACCGGGGAGCTGTTTTTT. Its protein is CAARGTTGELFF.

The sample holds many counts of this clonotype. This chain connects TRBV20-1 to TRBJ1-1; 7 nucleotides match TRBD1. Germline trimming cut 8 bases from V and 1 base from J; bases unmatched to any gene: 1. Per the germline V gene, CDR1 is DFQATT and CDR2 is SNEGSKA (reference sequence). The CDR3 extends over 11 amino acids. This CDR3 is CSRGQNTEAFF. The CDR3 DNA reads TGCAGTAGGGGGCAGAACACTGAAGCTTTCTTT.

This clonotype was seen many times. The V and J genes are TRBV12-3 or TRBV12-4 and TRBJ1-5; D unclear. Trimming stripped 6 bases from V and 0 bases from J, with 18 bases between. The CDR3 is 17 residues long. The CDR3 sequence: CASSPGLRLFSNQPQHF. The CDR3 nucleotides read TGTGCCAGCAGCCCTGGACTGAGACTTTTTAGCAATCAGCCCCAGCATTTT.

The chain carries TRBV7-6 and TRBJ1-6, with D tentatively TRBD1 (5 bases). Deletions cut 1 base from V and 6 bases from J, with 7 bases between. The CDR3 spans 14 residues. The germline V gene encodes CDR1 SGHVS and CDR2 FNYEAQ. The DNA for the CDR3 is TGTGCCAGCAGCTTAGTCGACAGTAATTCACCCCTCCACTTT. Amino acid sequence: CASSLVDSNSPLHF.

This clonotype was recorded many times. The J gene is TRBJ1-5, the V gene TRBV20-1, with 10 bases lining up with TRBD1. The V segment lost 0 bases and the J segment 2 bases; nucleotides outside the gene matches: 4. The germline V gene has CDR1 DFQATT and CDR2 SNEGSKA (reference sequence). The CDR3 spans 16 residues. The CDR3: CSARDYGTGGNQPQHF. The CDR3 DNA sequence: TGCAGTGCTAGAGATTACGGGACAGGGGGCAATCAGCCCCAGCATTTT.

Many counts were recorded for this clonotype. V gene TRBV7-8 combines with J gene TRBJ1-2; D remains ambiguous. This CDR3 is 14 amino acids long. Germline V gene lookup returns CDR1 SGHVS and CDR2 FQNEAQ. Trimming shortened V by 4 bases and J by 3 bases, and 12 bases separated the two germline ends. The CDR3, as DNA: TGTGCCAGCAGCTCTCCCGGGGAGGACTATGGCTACACCTTC. Encoded protein: CASSSPGEDYGYTF.

This clonotype was detected ten times or more. The chain is built from TRBV6-5 and TRBJ2-3, with D possibly being TRBD1 (5 bases). V gave up 2 bases and J gave up 0 bases, with 12 bases separating them. Germline V gene sequence: CDR1 MNHEY, CDR2 SVGAGI. The CDR3 has 16 residues. This CDR3 reads CASSYMTATSTDTQYF. The CDR3 DNA sequence: TGTGCCAGCAGTTACATGACAGCTACTAGCACAGATACGCAGTATTTT.

This clonotype was seen ten or more times. This chain connects TRBV9 to TRBJ1-1; D is unclear. CDR3 size: 14 residues. Deletions cut 3 bases from V and 0 bases from J, with 9 bases between. The germline V gene encodes CDR1 SGDLS and CDR2 YYNGEE. Written as DNA, the CDR3 is TGTGCCAGCAGCGCGAATATCATGAACACTGAAGCTTTCTTT. This gives the protein CASSANIMNTEAFF.

This clonotype was seen many times. One end of the junction varies from germline; a read error may be responsible. The J gene is TRBJ1-2, the V gene TRBV28, with a possible D match to TRBD1 (6 bases). CDR1 and CDR2 from the germline V gene are MDHEN and SYDVKM. The CDR3 spans 16 residues. CDR3 nucleotides: TGTGCCAGCAGTACTTGGACAGCAAGCTTTAACTATGGGTACACCTTC. It is translated as CASSTWTASFNYGYTF.

This clonotype came up many times. The CDR3: CSDIRREPGQGNSNYGYTF. The CDR3 DNA sequence: TGCAGCGATATAAGGCGGGAACCGGGACAGGGTAACTCTAACTATGGCTACACCTTC. The rearrangement links TRBV20-1 to TRBJ1-2, with 9 bases aligning to TRBD1. Looked up from germline, CDR1 is DFQATT and CDR2 is SNEGSKA (reference sequence). The CDR3 has 19 residues.

With respect to this clonotype: At one end the junction does not follow the germline gene, possibly because of a read error. The chain employs TRBV12-3 or TRBV12-4 and TRBJ2-1, with 7 bases lining up with TRBD2. This CDR3 contains 14 residues. The CDR3 sequence: CASSFGRGYSEQFF. The CDR3 nucleotides read TGTGCCAGCAGTTTCGGGCGGGGGTACAGTGAGCAGTTCTTC.

This clonotype was observed many times. The chain is built from TRBV7-2 and TRBJ2-3; weak D call: TRBD2 (6 bases). This CDR3 has 15 amino acids. CDR1 is SGHTA, CDR2 FQGNSA, per germline. V lost 5 bases and J lost 1, with 13 bases in between. In nucleotides, the CDR3 is TGTGCCAGCAGCCCCACAGGAGGGGGCACAGATACGCAGTATTTT. Its translation: CASSPTGGGTDTQYF.

Ten or more counts support this clonotype. V and J are TRBV5-1 and TRBJ2-3; D is unclear. Trimming took off 0 bases at V and 0 bases at J, with 11 bases between the two ends. Germline V gives CDR1 SGHRS, CDR2 YFSETQ. The CDR3 length is 16 residues. CDR3 region: CASSLAAIGSTDTQYF. In nucleotides, the CDR3 is TGCGCCAGCAGCTTGGCGGCCATTGGGAGCACAGATACGCAGTATTTT.